The 25 T cell receptor beta chains below were found in one sample sequenced in a study of regulatory T cells in long-lasting Graves disease. Through Arm-PCR of CDR3 regions and iRepertoire HTBI primers, TCR beta libraries were built. TCRdb processed the multiplex PCR reads anew with MiXCR; each CDR3 protein has one entry. This sample yields about 460,000 distinct CDR3 sequences, of which approximately 23% are seen a single time; around 13% belongs to the top ten. Time point here: persistent/refractory GD, antithyroid drugs over 5 years with positive TRAb. PBMC-extracted RNA yielded the TCR library. Material: peripheral blood mononuclear cells (PBMCs), obtained when the disease was refractory, from a patient treated with antithyroid drugs. Every receptor here comes from a female donor with Graves disease.

This clonotype was detected ten times or more. This chain joins TRBV28 and TRBJ1-3; tentatively, D is TRBD1 (5 bases). In germline, CDR1 is MDHEN, CDR2 SYDVKM. CDR3 size: 16 residues. Trimming pared 4 bases from V and 2 bases from J, leaving 15 bases between. The CDR3 DNA sequence: TGTGCCAGCAGTTCGATTCCGGGACGGGCTGGAAACACCATATATTTT. Translation: CASSSIPGRAGNTIYF.

The gene calls are TRBV12-3 or TRBV12-4 and TRBJ2-5; 16 positions match TRBD2. Germline trimming cut 5 bases from V and 5 bases from J; bases unmatched to any gene: 5. This CDR3 contains 16 residues. This chain's CDR3 is CASSIPGLAGGETQYF. CDR3 bases: TGTGCCAGCAGTATCCCGGGACTAGCGGGAGGGGAGACCCAGTACTTC.

The genes are TRBV7-9 and TRBJ2-2; possibly TRBD2 for D (5 bases). The CDR3 has 18 amino acids. V gave up 6 bases and J gave up 3 bases, with 23 bases separating them. CDR1 and CDR2 (germline): SEHNR, FQNEAQ (reference sequence). The CDR3 nucleotides read TGTGCCAGCAGGCCCCCGACGGGAAGGGAATACGACACCGGGGAGCTGTTTTTT. It specifies CASRPPTGREYDTGELFF.

This clonotype was seen a handful of times. The rearrangement joins TRBV6-2 or TRBV6-3 to TRBJ2-7; D remains unclear. The V gene's germline CDR1 is MNHEY and CDR2 SVGEGT. V was clipped by 5 bases and J by 3 bases, with 11 bases between them. The CDR3 is 13 amino acids. The CDR3 is CASSTDTYYEQYF. The DNA of the CDR3 is TGTGCCAGCAGTACCGACACGTACTACGAGCAGTACTTC.

A word on this clonotype: This may arise from a read error, as a much more abundant clone is one base away. This chain connects TRBV10-3 to TRBJ1-5, with 7 bases matching TRBD1. The germline V gene encodes CDR1 ENHRY and CDR2 SYGVKD. The junction had 4 bases not matched to a gene; V was cut back by 4 bases and J by 4 bases. This CDR3 has 14 residues. CDR3 sequence (DNA): TGTGCCATCAGTGCACAGGGGTTAAATCAGCCCCAGCATTTT. It translates to CAISAQGLNQPQHF.

This clonotype was detected many times. The chain recombines TRBV28 with TRBJ1-2, with D possibly being TRBD1 (6 bases). Per germline, CDR1 MDHEN and CDR2 SYDVKM. This CDR3 comprises 14 residues. V gave up 7 bases and J gave up 3 bases, with 15 bases separating them. The CDR3 reads CASMGGASDYGYTF. CDR3 bases: TGTGCCAGCATGGGGGGGGCCTCTGACTATGGCTACACCTTC.

This clonotype has at least ten counts. The chain joins TRBV5-1 to TRBJ1-1; D is ambiguous. This CDR3 comprises 13 residues. The germline V gene has CDR1 SGHRS and CDR2 YFSETQ. V was trimmed by 4 bases and J by 0 bases, leaving 7 bases between them. The CDR3 is CASSADVNTEAFF. CDR3 bases: TGCGCCAGCAGCGCGGACGTGAACACTGAAGCTTTCTTT.

This clonotype showed up just a few times. The genes are TRBV20-1 and TRBJ1-1, with a possible D match to TRBD1 (5 bases). Germline V CDR1 and CDR2: DFQATT, SNEGSKA (reference sequence). The V end was cut by 7 bases, the J end by 1 base, with 10 bases between. CDR3 length equals 12 residues. This chain's CDR3 is CSGSGGNTEAFF. The CDR3 nucleotides are TGCAGTGGGTCGGGGGGGAACACTGAAGCTTTCTTT.

Many counts were recorded for this clonotype. This chain links TRBV2 with TRBJ2-3; 12 positions match TRBD2. Germline lookup yields CDR1 SNHLY and CDR2 FYNNEI. V was pared by 7 bases and J by 5 bases, with 10 bases of the junction left unmatched. The CDR3 is 16 residues long. CDR3 amino acids: CASMTGLAGSVDTQYF. DNA for the CDR3: TGTGCCAGCATGACTGGACTAGCGGGATCAGTAGATACGCAGTATTTT. Looking up the rest from reference TRBV2 and TRBJ2-3 gives the full variable domain: EPEVTQTPSHQVTQMGQEVILRCVPISNHLYFYWYRQILGQKVEFLVSFYNNEISEKSEIFDDQFSVERPDGSNFTLKIRSTKLEDSAMYFCASMTGLAGSVDTQYFGPGTRLTVL.

This clonotype was seen repeatedly, ten times or more. The rearrangement joins TRBV10-3 to TRBJ1-1; D is ambiguous. V was trimmed by 7 bases and J by 0 bases, leaving 9 bases between them. The CDR3 is 13 amino acids. Germline values: CDR1 ENHRY, CDR2 SYGVKD. This chain's CDR3 is CAITRALNTEAFF. CDR3 coding DNA: TGTGCCATCACCCGAGCCCTGAACACTGAAGCTTTCTTT.

This clonotype was seen repeatedly, ten times or more. The V call is TRBV6-1, the J call TRBJ1-2; no reliable D call. Per the germline V gene, CDR1 is MNHNS and CDR2 is SASEGT. CDR3 length: 17 amino acids. Trimming pared 2 bases from V and 4 bases from J, leaving 20 bases between. CDR3 in amino acids: CASSENGGQRQRYGYTF. CDR3 DNA sequence: TGTGCCAGCAGTGAAAATGGTGGGCAACGACAACGCTATGGCTACACCTTC.

The CDR3 DNA follows: TGTGCCAGCAGCCCAAGACAGGGAGTTGTCCATGAGCAGTTCTTC. Translation: CASSPRQGVVHEQFF. The chain uses TRBV9 and TRBJ2-1; 7 bases match TRBD1. The J segment lost 8 bases and the V segment lost 4 bases, leaving 12 bases of the junction unmatched. The length of the CDR3 is 15 residues. Germline CDR1 is SGDLS and CDR2 is YYNGEE.

This chain connects TRBV19 to TRBJ2-2; TRBD2 agrees at 7 bases. Trimming removed 9 bases from V and 4 bases from J; junction bases left unmatched: 14. Germline assignment: CDR1 LNHDA and CDR2 SQIVND (reference sequence). The CDR3 is 16 residues long. CDR3 sequence reads: CASGPGGGASTGELFF. In nucleotides, the CDR3 is TGTGCCAGCGGCCCGGGAGGAGGGGCGAGCACCGGGGAGCTGTTTTTT.

Turning to this clonotype: At one end, the junction sequence differs from germline, possibly due to a read error. The chain couples TRBV7-3 to TRBJ1-5, with D unclear. Looked up from germline, CDR1 is SGHTA and CDR2 is FQGTGA. The CDR3 contains 12 residues. The CDR3: CASSHSNQPQHF. CDR3 nucleotides: TGTGCTAGCAGCCATAGCAATCAGCCCCAGCATTTT.

This clonotype has only one observation. The chain has TRBV10-3 and TRBJ2-5; 14 bases fit TRBD2. The trim removed 6 bases at V and 4 bases at J, leaving 10 bases unmatched. Germline values: CDR1 ENHRY, CDR2 SYGVKD. This CDR3 contains 17 residues. DNA of the CDR3: TGTGCCATCAGCGCCCCGGGACTAGCGGGAGAAAGAGAGACCCAGTACTTC. The encoded protein is CAISAPGLAGERETQYF.

The chain has TRBV6-1 and TRBJ1-6; possibly TRBD1 for D (5 bases). The germline gives CDR1 MNHNS, CDR2 SASEGT. The CDR3 loop spans 16 amino acids. Trimming pared 6 bases from V and 5 bases from J, leaving 17 bases between. CDR3 in DNA: TGTGCCAGCAGCCGTACTGGGACGGCCAATAATTCACCCCTCCACTTT. It yields the protein CASSRTGTANNSPLHF.

This clonotype has ten or more counts. This rearrangement joins TRBV24-1 to TRBJ2-7, with TRBD1 matching 9 bases. The V gene's germline CDR1 is KGHDR and CDR2 SFDVKD. Trimming removed 2 bases from V and 4 bases from J; junction bases left unmatched: 5. CDR3 length equals 15 residues. CDR3 bases: TGTGCCACCAGTGATTGGAGCGACAGGGGGTACGAGCAGTACTTC. This translates into CATSDWSDRGYEQYF.

This clonotype was picked up many times. This chain joins TRBV7-8 and TRBJ1-4; D is ambiguous. Germline CDR1 SGHVS, CDR2 FQNEAQ. CDR3 length: 14 amino acids. The V end was cut by 5 bases, the J end by 8 bases, with 15 bases between. DNA for the CDR3: TGTGCCAGCAGCCCCACTCGCCCCGGGGAAAAACTGTTTTTT. Its translation is CASSPTRPGEKLFF.

This clonotype occurred many times. The rearrangement links TRBV29-1 to TRBJ1-1; no firm D call. V was trimmed by 2 bases and J by 4 bases, leaving 11 bases between them. Germline CDR1 is SQVTM and CDR2 is ANQGSEA. The CDR3 is made up of 13 amino acids. The CDR3 nucleotides are TGCAGCGTTGAAACCCCGATAATCACTGAAGCTTTCTTT. Amino acid sequence: CSVETPIITEAFF.

The sample holds a few counts of this clonotype. V is TRBV28 and J is TRBJ1-6; D unclear. Germline loops: CDR1 MDHEN, CDR2 SYDVKM. V gave up 2 bases and J gave up 5 bases, with 13 bases separating them. This CDR3 contains 16 residues. The CDR3 bases are TGTGCCAGCAGTTTAATCCAGGAGTATAATAATTCACCCCTCCACTTT. Translation: CASSLIQEYNNSPLHF.

For this clonotype: This could be a read error, since a much larger clone is one nucleotide away. The J gene is TRBJ1-5, the V gene TRBV27; 11 nucleotides align to TRBD1. CDR3 length: 15 amino acids. Germline V gives CDR1 MNHEY, CDR2 SMNVEV (reference sequence). Losses at the gene ends were 6 bases for V and 6 bases for J; bases not matched to a gene: 7. The CDR3 loop is CASSVGTGGSQPQHF. The CDR3 nucleotides read TGTGCCAGCAGCGTCGGGACAGGGGGAAGTCAGCCCCAGCATTTT.

This clonotype was seen a handful of times. The gene calls are TRBV30 and TRBJ1-1, with a possible D match to TRBD1 (5 bases). Per germline, CDR1 GTSNPN and CDR2 SVGIG (reference sequence). The CDR3 runs to 16 residues. The ends were cut back, 3 bases at V and 3 bases at J, with 20 bases in the middle. CDR3 loop: CAWSHGAGAPYTEAFF. As DNA, the CDR3 is TGTGCCTGGAGCCACGGGGCGGGAGCCCCCTACACTGAAGCTTTCTTT.

This clonotype was observed many times. The CDR3 reads CASNLQSAETQYF. In DNA form, the CDR3 reads TGTGCCAGCAATTTGCAGAGCGCGGAGACCCAGTACTTC. The genes are TRBV2 and TRBJ2-5; D unresolved. Germline V gene data show CDR1 as SNHLY and CDR2 as FYNNEI. CDR3 length: 13 amino acids. V lost 7 bases, J lost 5 bases, and 14 bases lay in between.

This clonotype showed up just a few times. The chain links TRBV7-2 to TRBJ2-2, with a tentative D call TRBD2 (6 bases). Between the trimmed V and J ends, which lost 1 base and 4 bases, there was a span of 13 bases. In germline, CDR1 is SGHTA, CDR2 FQGNSA. The length of the CDR3 is 16 residues. This CDR3 reads CASSLGPAGATGELFF. The DNA of the CDR3 is TGTGCCAGCAGCTTAGGGCCAGCGGGTGCCACCGGGGAGCTGTTTTTT. Supplemented by reference TRBV7-2 and TRBJ2-2, the full variable domain reads GAGVSQSPSNKVTEKGKDVELRCDPISGHTALYWYRQSLGQGLEFLIYFQGNSAPDKSGLPSDRFSAERTGGSVSTLTIQRTQQEDSAVYLCASSLGPAGATGELFFGEGSRLTVL.

This clonotype was counted between two and nine times. This sequence joins TRBV3-1 and TRBJ2-7; 8 bases map to TRBD2. Germline V gene sequence: CDR1 LGHDT, CDR2 YNNKEL (reference sequence). J gave up 4 bases and V 4 bases, and 6 bases lay outside the gene matches. This CDR3 contains 14 residues. In DNA form, the CDR3 reads TGTGCCAGCAGCCCGGGAGCGGGAGATTACGAGCAGTACTTC. As protein: CASSPGAGDYEQYF.